One and the same sample provided the 14 T cell receptor beta chains below, sequenced in a study of shared clonotypes between healthy human individuals. Measured with immunoSEQ multiplex PCR; TCRdb has only the in-frame clones, and not every one. The sample holds about 100,000 clones, over 65% seen once. The sequencing sample was made of memory CD8+ T cells sorted from blood. Subset: CD45RO+ cells pooled with CCR7-negative TemRA cells. The receptors were sampled from a woman under 40 in good health.

The chain links TRBV25-1 to TRBJ2-5, with D perhaps assigned TRBD1 or TRBD2 (5 bases each). The V end lost 1 base, the J end lost 1 base, and 19 bases lay between the germline ends. The length of the CDR3 is 18 residues. Germline V gives CDR1 MGHDK, CDR2 SYGVNS. The DNA for the CDR3 is TGTGCCAGCAGTGAATCGGGGCAGGGAATAGAGTCCCAAGAGACCCAGTACTTC. Amino acids: CASSESGQGIESQETQYF.

The chain is built from TRBV5-1 and TRBJ2-7; perhaps TRBD1 as D (6 bases). The germline CDR1 and CDR2 sequences are SGHRS and YFSETQ. V shed 2 bases and J shed 4 bases, with 19 bases lying between them. The CDR3 extends over 16 amino acids. The CDR3 nucleotides read TGCGCCAGCAGCTTAAACTCCGGGACACCAGCTTACGAGCAGTACTTC. It encodes CASSLNSGTPAYEQYF.

V is TRBV7-9 and J is TRBJ2-1; D is perhaps TRBD2 (5 bases). V was shortened by 10 bases and J by 4 bases, with 17 bases between the two germline ends. CDR1 is SEHNR, CDR2 FQNEAQ, per germline (reference sequence). The CDR3 covers 14 residues. The CDR3 reads CATKDFSSYNEQFF. In DNA form, the CDR3 reads TGTGCCACCAAGGACTTCTCCTCTTACAATGAGCAGTTCTTC.

The genes are TRBV25-1 and TRBJ1-1; D is ambiguous. CDR1 MGHDK and CDR2 SYGVNS come from the germline V gene. This CDR3 is built from 12 residues. The V end was cut by 6 bases, the J end by 11 bases, with 16 bases between. CDR3 region: CASRASSFPAFF. Here the CDR3 DNA reads TGTGCCAGCAGGGCCTCCTCCTTCCCTGCTTTCTTT.

This clone was recorded a few times. Other DNA sequences in this sample translate to the same CDR3. The V gene is TRBV14, the J gene TRBJ1-1; perhaps TRBD1 as D (5 bases). The V gene's germline CDR1 is SGHDN and CDR2 FVKESK. The CDR3 extends over 13 amino acids. V was trimmed by 2 bases and J by 3 bases, leaving 7 bases between them. The CDR3 loop reads CASSQQGDTEAFF. Written as DNA, the CDR3 is TGTGCCAGCAGCCAACAGGGTGACACTGAAGCTTTCTTT.

V usage is TRBV28 and J usage is TRBJ2-7; no clear D gene. Between the trimmed V and J ends, which lost 5 bases and 4 bases, there was a span of 18 bases. Germline V gene data show CDR1 as MDHEN and CDR2 as SYDVKM. The CDR3 loop spans 15 amino acids. The CDR3 region has the DNA TGTGCCAGCAGTCCCCGTGCAGTGGCTTGGTACGAGCAGTACTTC. Its translation is CASSPRAVAWYEQYF.

This clone was seen a handful of times. The chain is built from TRBV5-4 and TRBJ2-2; D gene unclear. The CDR3 totals 14 residues. Germline values: CDR1 SGHNT, CDR2 YYREEE (reference sequence). V was trimmed by 4 bases and J by 6 bases, leaving 13 bases between them. CDR3 sequence reads: CASSGPLFPGELFF. In DNA, the CDR3 is TGTGCCAGCAGCGGGCCCTTATTTCCCGGGGAGCTGTTTTTT.

The genes are TRBV7-9 and TRBJ2-7; D is unresolved. This CDR3 has 15 residues. Deletions cut 5 bases from V and 4 bases from J, with 18 bases between. CDR1 is SEHNR, CDR2 FQNEAQ, per germline (reference sequence). In DNA form, the CDR3 reads TGTGCCAGCAGCCGTTATGGCATTCAAAAGTACGAGCAGTACTTC. It specifies CASSRYGIQKYEQYF.

This clone was observed at least ten times. The chain recombines TRBV6-1 with TRBJ2-3; D perhaps matches TRBD1 (6 bases). The CDR3 has 14 residues. Germline CDR1 MNHNS, CDR2 SASEGT. The CDR3 coding sequence is TGTGCAGGGGGTAGGGAACCAGCGGCAGATACGCAGTATTTT. Its protein product is CAGGREPAADTQYF.

J is TRBJ2-7 and V is TRBV2; possible D gene TRBD2, 7 bases. Trimming shortened V by 10 bases and J by 2 bases, and 18 bases separated the two germline ends. The germline V gene encodes CDR1 SNHLY and CDR2 FYNNEI. The CDR3 runs to 14 residues. CDR3 sequence: CAKAIGGVPYEQYF. The CDR3 nucleotides read TGTGCCAAAGCTATAGGGGGGGTACCCTACGAGCAGTACTTC.

V is TRBV2 and J is TRBJ2-7; maybe TRBD1 (6 bases). The CDR3 has 14 residues. V dropped 6 bases and J dropped 3 bases, with 15 bases sitting between them. The germline V gene has CDR1 SNHLY and CDR2 FYNNEI. The CDR3 loop reads CASRSRDTYYEQYF. CDR3 bases: TGTGCCAGCAGGAGCCGGGACACTTACTACGAGCAGTACTTC.

The genes are TRBV28 and TRBJ2-7; D is uncertain. Germline CDR1 MDHEN, CDR2 SYDVKM. Trimming removed 1 base at V and 1 base at J, with 14 bases between. This CDR3 has 16 amino acids. CDR3 nucleotide sequence: TGTGCCAGCAGTTTATCTTTCTTGACCGGTTCCTACGAGCAGTACTTC. Residues: CASSLSFLTGSYEQYF. The full variable domain, completed using reference TRBV28 and TRBJ2-7, is DVKVTQSSRYLVKRTGEKVFLECVQDMDHENMFWYRQDPGLGLRLIYFSYDVKMKEKGDIPEGYSVSREKKERFSLILESASTNQTSMYLCASSLSFLTGSYEQYFGPGTRLTVT.

The chain uses TRBV2 and TRBJ2-1; the match to TRBD2 covers 12 bases. Germline V CDR1 and CDR2: SNHLY, FYNNEI. The CDR3 length is 12 residues. V dropped 8 bases and J dropped 7; count of bases not matched to a gene: 0. The CDR3 sequence is CASGTSGNEQFF. CDR3 DNA sequence: TGTGCCAGCGGGACTAGCGGGAATGAGCAGTTCTTC.

DNA of the CDR3: TGTGCCAGTAGTATCACAGCGGGAGTAAACGAGCAGTTCTTC. This codes for CASSITAGVNEQFF. This chain links TRBV19 with TRBJ2-1, with 8 bases lining up with TRBD2. V lost 3 bases and J lost 10; bases outside the gene matches: 8. This CDR3 has 14 amino acids. Germline loops: CDR1 LNHDA, CDR2 SQIVND (reference sequence).